Listed below are T cell receptor beta chains from one sample, sequenced in a study of T cell responses to AZD1222 COVID-19 vaccine. Method: immunoSEQ multiplex PCR; TCRdb's copy keeps in-frame clones and lacks some. The table shows about 140,000 clones, with around 92% occurring only once. Sequencing was performed on peripheral blood, taken on day 0 of AZD1222 vaccination. The receptors originated from an adult in good health. The CDR3 runs from the conserved cysteine through the conserved F or W. The D gene is left open where the match is weak. Not every row has a clone size; where given, it reads once, few, many or a size class.

J gene: TRBJ2-3; V gene: TRBV7-9; clone size: -; D gene: TRBD2; CDR3 DNA: TGTGCCAGCAGCACCTATAGACTAGCGGCACGCGAAAGGGGTAGCACAGATACGCAGTATTTT; CDR3 protein: CASSTYRLAARERGSTDTQYF
J gene: TRBJ1-1; V gene: TRBV10-1; clone size: -; D gene: -; CDR3 DNA: TGCGCCAGCAGTGGAAGGGGGAACACTGAAGCTTTCTTT; CDR3 protein: CASSGRGNTEAFF
J gene: TRBJ2-5; V gene: TRBV30; clone size: -; D gene: -; CDR3 DNA: TGTGCCTGGAGTCACAGTCCCATGCGGGGGACCCAGTACTTC; CDR3 protein: CAWSHSPMRGTQYF
J gene: TRBJ1-2; V gene: TRBV28; clone size: -; D gene: -; CDR3 DNA: TGTGCCAGCAGTTTAGATCAGGTTGGCTACACCTTC; CDR3 protein: CASSLDQVGYTF
J gene: TRBJ2-1; V gene: TRBV30; clone size: -; D gene: -; CDR3 DNA: TGTGCCTGGAGTGTAGGGGGGGCCTTGAATGAGCAGTTCTTC; CDR3 protein: CAWSVGGALNEQFF
J gene: TRBJ1-1; V gene: TRBV30; clone size: -; D gene: -; CDR3 DNA: TGTGCCTGGGGACAGTTGAACACTGAAGCTTTCTTT; CDR3 protein: CAWGQLNTEAFF
J gene: TRBJ2-1; V gene: TRBV5-1; clone size: -; D gene: -; CDR3 DNA: TGCGCCAGCAGCGCGTCGTTGGAGAGGGAGCAGTTCTTC; CDR3 protein: CASSASLEREQFF
J gene: TRBJ1-1; V gene: TRBV10-3; clone size: -; D gene: -; CDR3 DNA: TGTGCCATCAGGGAAGGTGGAACTGAAGCTTTCTTT; CDR3 protein: CAIREGGTEAFF
J gene: TRBJ1-1; V gene: TRBV30; clone size: -; D gene: -; CDR3 DNA: TGTGCCTGGAGTGTACAGGGGAACACTGAAGCTTTCTTT; CDR3 protein: CAWSVQGNTEAFF
J gene: TRBJ1-3; V gene: TRBV18; clone size: few; D gene: -; CDR3 DNA: TGTGCCAGCTTCCTCCAACTGGGGTCGTCTGGAAACACCATATATTTT; CDR3 protein: CASFLQLGSSGNTIYF
J gene: TRBJ1-2; V gene: TRBV6-1; clone size: -; D gene: -; CDR3 DNA: TGTGCCAGCAGTGAAGGGGGACCTCGCTACACCTTC; CDR3 protein: CASSEGGPRYTF
J gene: TRBJ2-7; V gene: TRBV27; clone size: few; D gene: TRBD2; CDR3 DNA: TGTGCCAGCAGTTTAAGTACTAGCGGGAGCACCGAGCAGTACTTC; CDR3 protein: CASSLSTSGSTEQYF
J gene: TRBJ1-1; V gene: TRBV7-9; clone size: -; D gene: TRBD1; CDR3 DNA: TGTGCCAGCAGCTTTATTTCGACAGGGGCGACTGAAGCTTTCTTT; CDR3 protein: CASSFISTGATEAFF
J gene: TRBJ2-7; V gene: TRBV7-9; clone size: -; D gene: -; CDR3 DNA: TGTGCCAGCAGCTCCGGTCTCGAGGGAGGCCACTACTACGAGCAGTACTTC; CDR3 protein: CASSSGLEGGHYYEQYF
J gene: TRBJ1-6; V gene: TRBV25-1; clone size: few; D gene: TRBD1; CDR3 DNA: TGTGCCAGCAGTGCGGGACAGGATGTAGAACCCCTCCACTTT; CDR3 protein: CASSAGQDVEPLHF
J gene: TRBJ1-4; V gene: TRBV5-1; clone size: -; D gene: TRBD1; CDR3 DNA: TGCGCCAGCAGCCCTACAGGGGGGGAAAAACTGTTTTTT; CDR3 protein: CASSPTGGEKLFF
J gene: TRBJ2-3; V gene: TRBV5-1; clone size: -; D gene: TRBD2; CDR3 DNA: TGCGCCAGCAGCTTGGCTAGCGGGGGGACCACAGATACGCAGTATTTT; CDR3 protein: CASSLASGGTTDTQYF
J gene: TRBJ1-2; V gene: TRBV7-2; clone size: -; D gene: -; CDR3 DNA: TGTGCCAGCAGCGCTTCGTTCAGGTCAGACTATGGCTACACCTTC; CDR3 protein: CASSASFRSDYGYTF
J gene: TRBJ1-1; V gene: TRBV12-5; clone size: -; D gene: TRBD1; CDR3 DNA: TGTGCTAGTGGTTTAATGGGGGGACAGACTGAAGCTTTCTTT; CDR3 protein: CASGLMGGQTEAFF
J gene: TRBJ1-4; V gene: TRBV14; clone size: -; D gene: -; CDR3 DNA: TGTGCCAGCAGCCAAGTTTATCAGGGGTCGAATGAAAAACTGTTTTTT; CDR3 protein: CASSQVYQGSNEKLFF
J gene: TRBJ2-7; V gene: TRBV20-1; clone size: -; D gene: -; CDR3 DNA: TGCAGTGCTAGCGGGGCGGGCGAGCAGTACTTC; CDR3 protein: CSASGAGEQYF
J gene: TRBJ2-7; V gene: TRBV29-1; clone size: -; D gene: TRBD1; CDR3 DNA: TGCAGCGTTGAAACGGGACAGGCCTACGAGCAGTACTTC; CDR3 protein: CSVETGQAYEQYF
J gene: TRBJ1-6; V gene: TRBV5-1; clone size: -; D gene: TRBD1; CDR3 DNA: TGCGCCAGCAGCTTGGCCGACGCAGGGGGGAATTCACCCCTCCACTTT; CDR3 protein: CASSLADAGGNSPLHF
J gene: TRBJ1-1; V gene: TRBV12-3/TRBV12-4; clone size: -; D gene: -; CDR3 DNA: TGTGCCAGCAGTTTCTCCGTGAACACTGAAGCTTTCTTT; CDR3 protein: CASSFSVNTEAFF
J gene: TRBJ2-2; V gene: TRBV5-6; clone size: -; D gene: -; CDR3 DNA: TGTGCCAGCAGCTTGTCCGGCGGGGAGCTGTTTTTT; CDR3 protein: CASSLSGGELFF
J gene: TRBJ1-5; V gene: TRBV6-2/TRBV6-3; clone size: -; D gene: TRBD1; CDR3 DNA: TGTGCCAGCAGTAACTGGGACAGTCCTTATAGCAATCAGCCCCAGCATTTT; CDR3 protein: CASSNWDSPYSNQPQHF
J gene: TRBJ2-7; V gene: TRBV2; clone size: -; D gene: TRBD2; CDR3 DNA: TGTGCCAGCAGCCGTAGCGGGAGCCAACCCTCAAACCCATACGAGCAGTACTTC; CDR3 protein: CASSRSGSQPSNPYEQYF
J gene: TRBJ2-1; V gene: TRBV7-2; clone size: -; D gene: -; CDR3 DNA: TGTGCCAGCAGCTTAGCCGGGAGCAGCTCCTACAATGAGCAGTTCTTC; CDR3 protein: CASSLAGSSSYNEQFF
J gene: TRBJ2-1; V gene: TRBV11-2; clone size: -; D gene: -; CDR3 DNA: TGTGCCAGCAGCTCCGCCGGACAAGGGGACGGGATAGGTGAGCAGTTCTTC; CDR3 protein: CASSSAGQGDGIGEQFF
J gene: TRBJ2-1; V gene: TRBV7-3; clone size: few; D gene: TRBD2; CDR3 DNA: TGTGCCAGCAGCTTTCAATCCGGTGGGACTAGCGGGAGGGCTGGGTTCAATGAGCAGTTCTTC; CDR3 protein: CASSFQSGGTSGRAGFNEQFF
J gene: TRBJ1-6; V gene: TRBV15; clone size: -; D gene: -; CDR3 DNA: TGTGCCACCAGCAGAGATCAAGGGGCGAATTCACCCCTCCACTTT; CDR3 protein: CATSRDQGANSPLHF
J gene: TRBJ2-1; V gene: TRBV5-4; clone size: -; D gene: -; CDR3 DNA: TGTGCCAGTTCGAAGGGGGACGATGAGCAGTTCTTC; CDR3 protein: CASSKGDDEQFF
J gene: TRBJ2-1; V gene: TRBV7-6; clone size: -; D gene: -; CDR3 DNA: TGTGCCAGCAGCTTACAGTCCAATGAGCAGTTCTTC; CDR3 protein: CASSLQSNEQFF
J gene: TRBJ1-5; V gene: TRBV6-4; clone size: -; D gene: TRBD1; CDR3 DNA: TGTGCCAGCATAAAATGGCCCTTGGGACAGGGCTGGCATCAGCCCCAGCATTTT; CDR3 protein: CASIKWPLGQGWHQPQHF
J gene: TRBJ2-1; V gene: TRBV4-2; clone size: -; D gene: -; CDR3 DNA: TGTGCCAGCAGCCAAGGGAATTCGGGCGGATCCTACAATGAGCAGTTCTTC; CDR3 protein: CASSQGNSGGSYNEQFF
J gene: TRBJ1-6; V gene: TRBV13; clone size: -; D gene: TRBD1; CDR3 DNA: TGTGCCAGCAGCCTGGGACAGGCCCATTCACCCCTCCACTTT; CDR3 protein: CASSLGQAHSPLHF
J gene: TRBJ2-7; V gene: TRBV27; clone size: -; D gene: -; CDR3 DNA: TGTGCCAGCAGTTTGGGAGGGGGTGAGCAGTACTTC; CDR3 protein: CASSLGGGEQYF
J gene: TRBJ1-5; V gene: TRBV5-6; clone size: -; D gene: -; CDR3 DNA: TGTGCCAGCAGCAACGGACAGTTCGCCGATCGGGCCCAGCATTTT; CDR3 protein: CASSNGQFADRAQHF
J gene: TRBJ1-4; V gene: TRBV7-2; clone size: -; D gene: -; CDR3 DNA: TGTGCCAGCAGCTCCTATTTGGGTGAGGAAAAACTGTTTTTT; CDR3 protein: CASSSYLGEEKLFF
J gene: TRBJ1-2; V gene: TRBV4-1; clone size: -; D gene: -; CDR3 DNA: TGCGCCAGCAGCCAAGATCCGCGACAGCAGGCTAACTATGGCTACACCTTC; CDR3 protein: CASSQDPRQQANYGYTF
J gene: TRBJ2-1; V gene: TRBV6-5; clone size: -; D gene: -; CDR3 DNA: TGTGCCAGCATAGGGCCTAGCGCTCCGGAGCAGTTCTTC; CDR3 protein: CASIGPSAPEQFF
J gene: TRBJ1-1; V gene: TRBV29-1; clone size: -; D gene: TRBD1; CDR3 DNA: TGCAGCCCGACCGCGGGACAGGGGAACACTGAAGCTTTCTTT; CDR3 protein: CSPTAGQGNTEAFF
J gene: TRBJ1-5; V gene: TRBV6-2/TRBV6-3; clone size: -; D gene: -; CDR3 DNA: TGTGCCAGCAGTTTGAACAGGGATCGGCCCCAGCATTTT; CDR3 protein: CASSLNRDRPQHF
J gene: TRBJ1-4; V gene: TRBV5-5; clone size: -; D gene: -; CDR3 DNA: TGTGCCAGCAGCAAAATGGAGGGTACCAATGAAAAACTGTTTTTT; CDR3 protein: CASSKMEGTNEKLFF
J gene: TRBJ2-7; V gene: TRBV6-4; clone size: few; D gene: -; CDR3 DNA: TGTGCCAGCAGTGAGTCCGGGGCAGGGGTTCACGAGCAGTACTTC; CDR3 protein: CASSESGAGVHEQYF
J gene: TRBJ1-1; V gene: TRBV6-5; clone size: -; D gene: -; CDR3 DNA: TGTGCCAGCAGTTCGGGACGGATGAACACTGAAGCTTTCTTT; CDR3 protein: CASSSGRMNTEAFF
J gene: TRBJ1-1; V gene: TRBV19; clone size: -; D gene: -; CDR3 DNA: TGTGCCAGTAGTATTGCAGTGAACACTGAAGCTTTCTTT; CDR3 protein: CASSIAVNTEAFF
J gene: TRBJ1-2; V gene: TRBV4-1; clone size: -; D gene: TRBD1; CDR3 DNA: TGCGCCAGCAGCCAAGATTTGGCAGGGGGGAACTATGGCTACACCTTC; CDR3 protein: CASSQDLAGGNYGYTF
J gene: TRBJ2-7; V gene: TRBV7-2; clone size: -; D gene: -; CDR3 DNA: TGTGCCAGCAGCCCAGACGGGTGGTACGAGCAGTACTTC; CDR3 protein: CASSPDGWYEQYF
J gene: TRBJ2-1; V gene: TRBV18; clone size: -; D gene: TRBD2; CDR3 DNA: TGTGCCAGCTCACTTCTCACAACTAGCGGGGGGGCCAATGAGCAGTTCTTC; CDR3 protein: CASSLLTTSGGANEQFF
J gene: TRBJ2-3; V gene: TRBV7-3; clone size: -; D gene: TRBD2; CDR3 DNA: TGTGCCAGCAGCTCGGGACTAGCGGGAGGGTTCGGAGATACGCAGTATTTT; CDR3 protein: CASSSGLAGGFGDTQYF
J gene: TRBJ2-2; V gene: TRBV6-5; clone size: -; D gene: -; CDR3 DNA: TGTGCCAGCAGCCGGCACACCGCGAACACCGGGGAGCTGTTTTTT; CDR3 protein: CASSRHTANTGELFF
J gene: TRBJ2-1; V gene: TRBV19; clone size: -; D gene: -; CDR3 DNA: TGTGCCAGCTCTGAAGGGGGGCTACGTGAGCAGTTCTTC; CDR3 protein: CASSEGGLREQFF
J gene: TRBJ2-3; V gene: TRBV6-4; clone size: -; D gene: -; CDR3 DNA: TGTGCCAGCAGCCAGGGGGGGACAGATACGCAGTATTTT; CDR3 protein: CASSQGGTDTQYF
J gene: TRBJ1-5; V gene: TRBV28; clone size: -; D gene: -; CDR3 DNA: TGTGCCAGCACCAACAGTCTGGGAGGACAGCCCCAGCATTTT; CDR3 protein: CASTNSLGGQPQHF
J gene: TRBJ2-1; V gene: TRBV11-1; clone size: -; D gene: -; CDR3 DNA: TGTGCCAGCAGCTTATCGGGGGGCGTCAATGAGCAGTTCTTC; CDR3 protein: CASSLSGGVNEQFF
J gene: TRBJ2-2; V gene: TRBV7-2; clone size: -; D gene: -; CDR3 DNA: TGTGCCAGCAGCTTAGCCGGGGGATTAACCGGGGAGCTGTTTTTT; CDR3 protein: CASSLAGGLTGELFF